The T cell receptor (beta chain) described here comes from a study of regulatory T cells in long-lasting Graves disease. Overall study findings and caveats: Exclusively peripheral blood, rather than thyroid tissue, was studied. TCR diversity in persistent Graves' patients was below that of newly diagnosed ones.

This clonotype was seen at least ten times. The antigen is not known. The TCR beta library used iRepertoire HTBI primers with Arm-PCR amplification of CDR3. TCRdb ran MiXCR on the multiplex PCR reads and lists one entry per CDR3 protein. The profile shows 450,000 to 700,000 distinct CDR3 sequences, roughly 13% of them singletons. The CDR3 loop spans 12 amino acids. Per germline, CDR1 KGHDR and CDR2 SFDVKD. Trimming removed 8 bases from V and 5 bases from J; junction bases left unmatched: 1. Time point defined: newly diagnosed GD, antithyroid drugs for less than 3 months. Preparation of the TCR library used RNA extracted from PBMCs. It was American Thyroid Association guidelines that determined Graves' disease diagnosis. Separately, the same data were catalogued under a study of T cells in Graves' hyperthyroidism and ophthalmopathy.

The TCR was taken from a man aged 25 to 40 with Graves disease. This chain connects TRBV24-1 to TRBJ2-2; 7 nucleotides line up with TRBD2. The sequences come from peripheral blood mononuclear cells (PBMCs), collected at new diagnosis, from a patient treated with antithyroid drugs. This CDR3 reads CATNGGTGELFF. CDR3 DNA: TGTGCCACCAACGGGGGGACCGGGGAGCTGTTTTTT.